This record looks at one T cell receptor (beta chain) sequence and its context. Antigen: not known. For TCR, cDNA came from 5'RACE template switching, which added a universal primer site and UMIs. TCRdb fed the 5' RACE reads into MiXCR, producing one record per CDR3 protein. The profile shows 110,000 or so distinct CDR3 sequences, approximately 7.1% of them singletons. This sample is drawn from a study of T cells after yellow fever vaccination. Across the study: For low cell numbers, libraries were made with SMART-Seq v4 Ultra Low Input. General observations from the study: Relatively few clonotypes were ones that appeared in both CD4 and CD8 compartments.

CDR3 length: 15 residues. The V end lost 10 bases, the J end lost 0 bases, and 18 bases lay between the germline ends. Germline CDR1 is MDHEN and CDR2 is SYDVKM. The chain has TRBV28 and TRBJ1-1; tentatively, D is TRBD1 (6 bases). The specimen comprised CD4+ T cells sorted from PBMCs, sampled roughly 47 days after the first yellow fever vaccination. This TCR was recovered from a man between 18 and 29 years old who received the YFV17D yellow fever vaccine. The CDR3 region is CATVYGTPMNTEAFF. For the CDR3, the DNA is TGTGCCACCGTCTATGGGACACCTATGAACACTGAAGCTTTCTTT.